In this sample, the clone carrying this T cell receptor (beta chain) turned up many times. Its antigen is undetermined. The source of the sample is a study of T-cell reconstitution after alpha-beta-depleted transplantation in children. Overall study results and limits: When one year had passed after transplant, most T-cell counts and diversity came from newly produced T cells.

Construction of the TCRbeta library involved unique molecular identifiers. One entry per CDR3 protein, called by TCRdb with MiXCR from the PCR reads. The table records 70,000 to 95,000 distinct CDR3 sequences, about a sixth of them present only once. The V gene's germline CDR1 is SNHLY and CDR2 FYNNEI. The ends lost 6 bases at V and 6 bases at J; junction bases unmatched: 7. The CDR3 extends over 13 amino acids. The sample in question was PBMCs, mostly from graft donor cells, obtained 360 days after TCRalphabeta/CD19-depleted stem cell transplant. The J gene is TRBJ1-1, the V gene TRBV2; the match to TRBD1 covers 7 bases. The TCR originated in a male patient aged 2-9 years who had a stem cell transplant for acute lymphoblastic leukemia, so the T cells may come from the graft donor. CDR3 protein: CASRPGTESEAFF. CDR3 nucleotides: TGTGCCAGCAGACCCGGGACAGAGTCTGAAGCTTTCTTT.